This T cell receptor beta chain derives from a study of naive and memory T cell subsets. Study conclusions and caveats: A few larger clonotypes appeared in naive repertoires, especially CD8, possibly memory cells re-expressing CD45RA.

The beta constant-region primer was an equimolar mix of two oligonucleotides covering TRBC1 and TRBC2. Four rounds of PCR amplified the ligated cDNA using nested alpha and beta constant-region primers plus SP2. TCRdb reprocessed the UMI-ligation and nested PCR reads with MiXCR, giving one entry per CDR3 protein. The repertoire has more than 120,000 distinct CDR3 sequences, approximately 20% of them found once; the top ten carry 0.55% to 0.75%. Remarks on this clonotype: The antigen is unknown.

V shed 6 bases and J 0 bases; nucleotides not matched to a gene: 14. Germline lookup yields CDR1 MDHEN and CDR2 SYDVKM. CDR3 length: 18 amino acids. The chain is built from TRBV28 and TRBJ1-5, with TRBD1 matching 7 bases. The sample was naive CD8+ T cells from blood. The receptor was derived from a human donor in good health. The CDR3 loop is CASSPAWDSDYSNQPQHF. CDR3 DNA: TGTGCCAGCAGCCCTGCTTGGGACAGTGATTATAGCAATCAGCCCCAGCATTTT.